This TCR beta chain came from a study of OX40 agonist ivuxolimab in advanced cancers. General study findings and limits: Also present in some nonresponders was a low level of normalized T-cell clonal expansion.

Anyone with autoimmune disease history or systemic immunosuppression was excluded. This clone has only one observation. The antigen is undetermined. TCRdb keeps only in-frame clones here, not all; method: immunoSEQ multiplex PCR. The table records under 50,000 clones, 88% of them present only once. The CDR3 spans 15 residues. Germline values: CDR1 LNHNV, CDR2 YYDKDF (reference sequence). V lost 0 bases and J lost 0, with 9 bases in between. This sample comprised CD4+ or CD8+ T cells sorted from blood, obtained in a trial of the OX40 agonist ivuxolimab. This chain connects TRBV15 to TRBJ2-7, with D hard to call. The receptor's source is an adult with an advanced solid tumor such as melanoma, head and neck, liver or kidney cancer. The CDR3 is CATSRDVGGSYEQYF. CDR3 nucleotides: TGTGCCACCAGCAGAGATGTCGGTGGCTCCTACGAGCAGTACTTC.